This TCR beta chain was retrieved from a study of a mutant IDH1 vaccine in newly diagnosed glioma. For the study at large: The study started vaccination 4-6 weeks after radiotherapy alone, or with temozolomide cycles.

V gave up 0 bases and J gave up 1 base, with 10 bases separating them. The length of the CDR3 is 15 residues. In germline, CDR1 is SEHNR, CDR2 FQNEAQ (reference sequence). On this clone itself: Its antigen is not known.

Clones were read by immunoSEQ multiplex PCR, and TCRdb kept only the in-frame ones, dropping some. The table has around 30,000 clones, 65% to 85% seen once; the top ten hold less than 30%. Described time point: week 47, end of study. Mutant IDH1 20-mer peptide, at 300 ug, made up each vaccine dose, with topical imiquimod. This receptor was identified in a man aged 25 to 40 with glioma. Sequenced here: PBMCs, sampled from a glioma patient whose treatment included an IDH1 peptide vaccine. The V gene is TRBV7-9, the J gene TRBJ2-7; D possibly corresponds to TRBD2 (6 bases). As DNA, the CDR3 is TGTGCCAGCAGCTTAGCCCCAGGGAGGTCCTACGAGCAGTACTTC. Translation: CASSLAPGRSYEQYF.